The 10 T cell receptor beta chains below all came from one sample that was sequenced in a study of esophageal squamous cell carcinoma under preoperative chemotherapy. As for time point: before preoperative PTX-NDP chemotherapy. TCRdb recomputed calls from the PCR reads with MiXCR, one row per CDR3 protein. The repertoire holds 5,000 to 7,500 distinct CDR3 sequences, with about a third as singletons. The sample here was taken from a patient given preoperative chemotherapy. These receptors came from a human donor with esophageal squamous cell carcinoma. The donor label of this sample is uncertain.

This clonotype counts as medium-sized. The chain recombines TRBV7-9 with TRBJ2-1; D is uncertain. Judging by the DNA end, TRBJ2-7 fits better; the J call may be wrong. CDR3 size: 15 residues. In germline, CDR1 is SEHNR, CDR2 FQNEAQ (reference sequence). CDR3 nucleotide sequence: TGTGCCAGCAGCTTGAAATCCGGGCCACAGTACGAGCAGTACTTC. It specifies CASSLKSGPQYEQYF.

By share of the sample, this clonotype is medium-sized (0.01 to 0.1%). The V gene is TRBV6-5, the J gene TRBJ2-1; D may be TRBD2 (5 bases). From germline, CDR1 is MNHEY and CDR2 SVGAGI. Trimming stripped 2 bases from V and 0 bases from J, with 8 bases between. The CDR3 runs to 15 residues. The CDR3 coding sequence is TGTGCCAGCAGTTACGAGGGCCGCTCCTACAATGAGCAGTTCTTC. It encodes CASSYEGRSYNEQFF.

By frequency in the sample, this clonotype is medium-sized (0.01 to 0.1%). The rearrangement uses TRBV6-1 and TRBJ2-7, with D perhaps being TRBD1 or TRBD2 (5 bases each). The CDR3 contains 16 residues. The V end lost 0 bases, the J end lost 1 base, and 13 bases lay between the germline ends. Germline V gives CDR1 MNHNS, CDR2 SASEGT. The CDR3: CASSEAPGRSSYEQYF. CDR3 coding DNA: TGTGCCAGCAGTGAAGCCCCGGGACGGTCATCCTACGAGCAGTACTTC.

This clonotype is deemed medium-sized. V is TRBV12-3 or TRBV12-4 and J is TRBJ2-7; possibly TRBD2 for D (6 bases). Trimming removed 6 bases from V and 1 base from J, with 7 bases in between. The CDR3 has 12 amino acids. The CDR3 reads CASSGGSYEQYF. The CDR3 DNA reads TGTGCCAGCAGCGGGGGATCCTACGAGCAGTACTTC.

This clonotype showed up many times. The chain recombines TRBV12-3 or TRBV12-4 with TRBJ2-3, with unresolved D. V lost 6 bases and J lost 0, with 10 bases in between. This CDR3 spans 14 amino acids. The DNA of the CDR3 is TGTGCCAGCAGCCACTCGGGTAGCACAGATACGCAGTATTTT. Translated: CASSHSGSTDTQYF.

By share, this clonotype ranks as medium-sized (0.01 to 0.1%). J is TRBJ1-2 and V is TRBV6-1; D is unclear. Trimming left V 1 base short and J 2 bases short, with 8 bases between. The CDR3 extends over 14 amino acids. Germline V lookup: CDR1 MNHNS, CDR2 SASEGT. As DNA, the CDR3 is TGTGCCAGCAGTGAAGTGGTAGGGAACTATGGCTACACCTTC. This translates into CASSEVVGNYGYTF.

As regards this clonotype: This CDR3 fails to terminate in the conserved phenylalanine or tryptophan, so it likely reflects a read error. No DNA is shown, since the ends of the CDR3 on it are uncertain; the CDR3 is the one TCRdb lists. The chain has TRBV12-3 or TRBV12-4 and TRBJ1-2. The CDR3 adds up to 14 amino acids, both ends counted. Here the CDR3 reads CASSLGPGSYGYSL.

Concerning this clonotype: Lacking the conserved final phenylalanine or tryptophan, this CDR3 likely reflects a read error. The DNA is left out, because the CDR3 cannot be placed on it with certainty; the CDR3 is given as TCRdb lists it. The chain recombines TRBV6-5 with TRBJ2-2; the D segment call TRBD1 is taken from the table without a DNA check. The CDR3 spans 17 residues, counting both ends. CDR1 is MNHEY, CDR2 SVGAGI, per germline. The CDR3 protein is CASRCSGSGGSGGERFL.

Comment on this clonotype: The germline gene is not matched at one end of the junction; a read error may be the cause. The V and J genes are TRBV6-1 and TRBJ2-3, with a tentative D call TRBD2 (6 bases). Germline CDR1 reads MNHNS; CDR2 reads SASEGT. This CDR3 has 13 amino acids. CDR3 amino acids: CASWGRAGTEQNF. CDR3 coding DNA: TGTGCCAGCTGGGGACGAGCGGGCACTGAGCAGAACTTC.

The CDR3 nucleotides are TGCAGTGCTAGACGGACAGAGACCAAGAACACCGGGGAGCTGTTTTTT. Translation gives CSARRTETKNTGELFF. The chain has TRBV20-1 and TRBJ2-2; weak D call: TRBD1 (6 bases). With 2 bases removed from V and 1 base from J, the gap between germline ends came to 14 bases. Germline V gene sequence: CDR1 DFQATT, CDR2 SNEGSKA (reference sequence). The CDR3 spans 16 residues.